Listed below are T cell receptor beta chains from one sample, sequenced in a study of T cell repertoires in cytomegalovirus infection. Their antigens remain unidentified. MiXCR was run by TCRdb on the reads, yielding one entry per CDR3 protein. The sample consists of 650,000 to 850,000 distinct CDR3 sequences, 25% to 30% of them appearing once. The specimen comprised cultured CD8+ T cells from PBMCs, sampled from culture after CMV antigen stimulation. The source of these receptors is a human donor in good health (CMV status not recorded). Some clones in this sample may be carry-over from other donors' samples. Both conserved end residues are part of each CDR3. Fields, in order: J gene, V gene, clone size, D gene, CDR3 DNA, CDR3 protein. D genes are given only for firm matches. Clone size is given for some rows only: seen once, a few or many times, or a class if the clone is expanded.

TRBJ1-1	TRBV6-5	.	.	TGTGCCAGCAGTTACTCGAGGCTGATGAACACTGAAGCTTTCTTT	CASSYSRLMNTEAFF
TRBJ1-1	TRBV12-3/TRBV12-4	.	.	TGTGCCAGCAGTTTGGCGGGGGCGGCGACTGAAGCTTTCTTT	CASSLAGAATEAFF
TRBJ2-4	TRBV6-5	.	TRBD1	TGTGCCAGCAGTCCTGGACAGGGGGCGAATCAGTACTTC	CASSPGQGANQYF
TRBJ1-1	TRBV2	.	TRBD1	TGTGCCAGCAGTCCCCAGGGGGGCTTTGGGACTGAAGCTTTCTTT	CASSPQGGFGTEAFF
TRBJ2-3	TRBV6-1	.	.	TGTGCCAGCAGCCCCCCTTTATGGGACCGGGCAGATACGCAGTATTTT	CASSPPLWDRADTQYF
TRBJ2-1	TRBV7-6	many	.	TGTGCCAGCAGCTTACCCGGGGAGTACAATGAGCAGTTCTTC	CASSLPGEYNEQFF
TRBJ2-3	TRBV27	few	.	TGTGCCAGCAGCCGCTTCGGGGAGGATACGCAGTATTTT	CASSRFGEDTQYF
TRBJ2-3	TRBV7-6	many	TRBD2	TGTGCCAGCAGCTATACCGGGACTAGCGGGGGAGGAACAGATACGCAGTATTTT	CASSYTGTSGGGTDTQYF
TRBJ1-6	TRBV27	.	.	TGTGCCACCCGGGCGGGGGTCGATAATTCACCCCTCCACTTT	CATRAGVDNSPLHF
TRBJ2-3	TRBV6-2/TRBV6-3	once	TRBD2	TGTGCCAGCAGTTACCCCCTAGCGGGGGCCGGAACTAGCACAGATACGCAGTATTTT	CASSYPLAGAGTSTDTQYF
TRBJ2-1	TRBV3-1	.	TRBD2	TGTGCCAGCAGTCTCTCTGGCGGGGGGGCCTTCAATGAGCAGTTCTTC	CASSLSGGGAFNEQFF
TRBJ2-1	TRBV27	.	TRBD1	TGTGCCAGCAGTTTTTACAGGGGTAGTGAGCAGTTCTTC	CASSFYRGSEQFF
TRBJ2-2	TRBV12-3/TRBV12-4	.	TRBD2	TGTGCCAGCACAGCGGGGGGCTCCGGGGAGCTGTTTTTT	CASTAGGSGELFF
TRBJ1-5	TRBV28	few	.	TGTGCCAGCAGTTTGGTCTTCGGTACAGACCAGCCCCAGCATTTT	CASSLVFGTDQPQHF
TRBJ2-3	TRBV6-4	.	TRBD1	TGTGCCAGCAGTGACTCGGGACAGGGGAAGGATACGCAGTATTTT	CASSDSGQGKDTQYF
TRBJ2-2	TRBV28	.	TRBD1	TGTGCCAGCAGTTTATGGACAGGGGGCGTTGGCGGGGAGCTGTTTTTT	CASSLWTGGVGGELFF
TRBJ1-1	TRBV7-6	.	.	TGTGCCAGCAGCCAGGAGATTACCGAAGCTTTCTTT	CASSQEITEAFF
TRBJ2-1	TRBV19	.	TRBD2	TGTGCCAGTAGTATAGATATCCCGGGGGGGCCGGGGAATGAGCAGTTCTTC	CASSIDIPGGPGNEQFF
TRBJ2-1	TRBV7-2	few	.	TGTGCCAGCAGCTTAGAACTAGGGGCGGTGAGGAATGAGCAGTTCTTC	CASSLELGAVRNEQFF
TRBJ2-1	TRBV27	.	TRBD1	TGTGCCAGCAGCGCCGGGGACAGTTACAATGAGCAGTTCTTC	CASSAGDSYNEQFF
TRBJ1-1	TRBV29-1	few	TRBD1	TGCAGCGCTCCACAGGGGGCGAAGGAAACTGAAGCTTTCTTT	CSAPQGAKETEAFF
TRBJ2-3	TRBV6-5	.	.	TGTGCCAGCAGCCTCTATTCCATGCGGTGGACAGATACGCAGTATTTT	CASSLYSMRWTDTQYF
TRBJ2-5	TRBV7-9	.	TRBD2	TGTGCCAGCAGTCCCCCGGCCCTTCTAGCGGGGGGAGAGACCCAGTACTTC	CASSPPALLAGGETQYF
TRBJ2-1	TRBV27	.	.	TGTGCCAGCAGTTTTATGACGGAGGTCTTAGGGAATGAGCAGTTCTTC	CASSFMTEVLGNEQFF
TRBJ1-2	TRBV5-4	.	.	TGTGCCAGCAGCTTTGATGTGGGGGACTATGGCTACACCTTC	CASSFDVGDYGYTF
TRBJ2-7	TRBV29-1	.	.	TGCAGCGTTGAAGAGGACGGCTACGAGCAGTACTTC	CSVEEDGYEQYF
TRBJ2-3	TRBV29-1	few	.	TGCAGCGTTGAGAGGCAGGGTAGCACAGATACGCAGTATTTT	CSVERQGSTDTQYF
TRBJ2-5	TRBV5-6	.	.	TGTGCCAGCAGCTTGGAATGGTCAGGAGTCCAAGAGACCCAGTACTTC	CASSLEWSGVQETQYF
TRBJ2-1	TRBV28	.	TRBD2	TGTGCCAGCAGTTTACTTACTAGCGGGGGCACTTACAATGAGCAGTTCTTC	CASSLLTSGGTYNEQFF
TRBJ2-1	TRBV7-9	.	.	TGTGCCAGCAGCTCAGATGACAGGCCTTACAATGAGCAGTTCTTC	CASSSDDRPYNEQFF
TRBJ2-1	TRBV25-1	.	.	TGTGCCAGCACCCCTACAGGGAATGAGCAGTTCTTC	CASTPTGNEQFF
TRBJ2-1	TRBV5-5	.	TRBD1	TGTGCCAGCAGCTTCCGGGACAGGGGGATCGGGCAGTTCTTC	CASSFRDRGIGQFF
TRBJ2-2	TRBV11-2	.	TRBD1	TGTGCCAGCAGCCTTTGGGACAGGGCGAACACCGGGGAGCTGTTTTTT	CASSLWDRANTGELFF
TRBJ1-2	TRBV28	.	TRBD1	TGTGCCAGCAGTACAACGGGACAGGGAGCTAACTATGGCTACACCTTC	CASSTTGQGANYGYTF
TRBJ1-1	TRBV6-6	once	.	TGTGCCACTGAGATAGGGACTGAAGCTTTCTTT	CATEIGTEAFF
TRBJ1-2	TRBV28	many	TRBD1	TGTGCCAGCAGACGGACAGGGGTTTACGGCTACACCTTC	CASRRTGVYGYTF
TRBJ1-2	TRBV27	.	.	TGTGCCAGCAGTTTATCGTACAGCCTTTATGGCTACACCTTC	CASSLSYSLYGYTF
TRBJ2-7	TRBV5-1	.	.	TGCGCCAGCAGCTTGGAACGCCTGATCGACGAGCAGTACTTC	CASSLERLIDEQYF
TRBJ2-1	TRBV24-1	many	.	TGTGCCACCAGTGATTTAAATGAGCAGTTCTTC	CATSDLNEQFF
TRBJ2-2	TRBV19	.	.	TGTGCCAGCAACCGTGCTGGGCTGTCCGACACCGGGGAGCTGTTTTTT	CASNRAGLSDTGELFF
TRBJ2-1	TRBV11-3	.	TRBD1	TGTGCCAGCAGCCCCCACAGGGGGCTTGAACGGAATGAGCAGTTCTTC	CASSPHRGLERNEQFF
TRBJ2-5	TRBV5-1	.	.	TGCGCCAGCAGCTTTTTCAGGCAGAGCCAAGAGACCCAGTACTTC	CASSFFRQSQETQYF
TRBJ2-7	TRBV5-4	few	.	TGTGCCAGCAGCGACTGGACGGTGTCCTACGAGCAGTACTTC	CASSDWTVSYEQYF
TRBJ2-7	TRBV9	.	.	TGTGCCAGCAGCGTAGCTGGTAGTGGGAGCCAGCAGTACTTC	CASSVAGSGSQQYF
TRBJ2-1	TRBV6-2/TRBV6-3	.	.	TGTGCCAGCAGACTCCCTTCCGAGATTACAGGGACTCCGGGCAATGAGCAGTTCTTC	CASRLPSEITGTPGNEQFF
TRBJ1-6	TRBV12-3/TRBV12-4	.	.	TGTGCCAGCAGCCCCGGACGGTATAATTCACCCCCCCACTTT	CASSPGRYNSPPHF
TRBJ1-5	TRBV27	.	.	TGTGCCAGCAGTTTGTTCACGGGGAAGGATCAGCCCCAGCATTTT	CASSLFTGKDQPQHF
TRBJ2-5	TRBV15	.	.	TGTGCCACCAGCAGTTCCCTTAACCAAGAGACCCAGTACTTC	CATSSSLNQETQYF
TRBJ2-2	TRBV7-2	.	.	TGTGCCAGCAGCTTTTCGACCTCCACCGGGGAGCTGTTTTTT	CASSFSTSTGELFF
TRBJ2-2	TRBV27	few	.	TGTGCCAGCAGTCATCCGGGGCCCGGGGAGCTGTTTTTT	CASSHPGPGELFF
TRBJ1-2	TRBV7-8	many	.	TGTGCCAGCAGCCCCCGGACCCTTAACTATGGCTACACCTTC	CASSPRTLNYGYTF
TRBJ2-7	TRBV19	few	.	TGTGCTACGAGGGAATTGAACTCCTACGAGCAGTACTTC	CATRELNSYEQYF
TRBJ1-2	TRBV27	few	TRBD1	TGTGCCAGCTCTGCAGGGGGCGGCTACACCTTC	CASSAGGGYTF
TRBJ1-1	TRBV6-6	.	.	TGTGCCAGCGGGAGGGGGGGTATCACTGAAGCTTTCTTT	CASGRGGITEAFF
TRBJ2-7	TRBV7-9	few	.	TGTGCCAGCAGCTCCCCCCTCAGGGACGAGCAGTACTTC	CASSSPLRDEQYF
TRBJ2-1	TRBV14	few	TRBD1	TGTGCCAGCAGCCACCCCGGGACAGGGTCCTACAATGAGCAGTTCTTC	CASSHPGTGSYNEQFF
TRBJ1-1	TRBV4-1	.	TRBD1	TGCGCCAGCAGCACCAGGGGGCTGAACACTGAAGCTTTCTTT	CASSTRGLNTEAFF
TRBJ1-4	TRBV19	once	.	TGTGCCAGTAGTATATCAGGGCCCAATGAAAAACTGTTTTTT	CASSISGPNEKLFF
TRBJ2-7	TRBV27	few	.	TGTGCCAGCAGTTTAATAGGAACCCCGGCCCAGCAGTACTTC	CASSLIGTPAQQYF